These 16 T cell receptor beta chains were sequenced from one sample in a study of OX40 agonist ivuxolimab in advanced cancers. Profiled with immunoSEQ multiplex PCR; TCRdb holds only in-frame clones, not every one. The data show approximately 99,000 clones, around 96% seen once. The sample was CD4+ or CD8+ T cells sorted from blood, taken in a trial of the OX40 agonist ivuxolimab. The receptors come from an adult with an advanced solid tumor such as melanoma, head and neck, liver or kidney cancer.

CDR3 residues: CASSYSGGTDTQYF. The DNA of the CDR3 is TGTGCCAGCAGTTACTCGGGAGGGACAGATACGCAGTATTTT. V and J are TRBV6-5 and TRBJ2-3; 7 bases are shared with TRBD2. Germline V CDR1 and CDR2: MNHEY, SVGAGI. V shed 0 bases, J shed 3 bases, and the junction held 0 bases outside the gene matches. The CDR3 loop spans 14 amino acids.

A note on this clone: The junction differs from germline at one of its ends, possibly a read error. The chain combines TRBV7-9 with TRBJ1-1; the D gene is possibly TRBD1 (5 bases). The CDR3 covers 15 residues. Germline V gene lookup returns CDR1 SEHNR and CDR2 FQNEAQ (reference sequence). CDR3: CASSLEMGVVTEAFF. The CDR3 nucleotides read TGTGCCAGCAGTTTAGAGATGGGGGTTGTGACTGAAGCTTTCTTT.

CDR3: CASGQETQYF. The CDR3 DNA reads as TGTGCCTCCGGGCAAGAGACCCAGTACTTC. The rearrangement links TRBV10-3 to TRBJ2-5; D remains ambiguous. The CDR3 is 10 residues long. V lost 11 bases to trimming and J lost 2 bases, with 6 bases between them. Germline values: CDR1 ENHRY, CDR2 SYGVKD.

The chain has TRBV28 and TRBJ2-7; TRBD2 matches at 7 bases. Germline V gene sequence: CDR1 MDHEN, CDR2 SYDVKM. J gave up 6 bases and V 3 bases, and 14 bases lay outside the gene matches. CDR3 length equals 16 residues. The CDR3 loop reads CASSFGLGGGIGEQYF. The CDR3 nucleotides read TGTGCCAGCAGTTTTGGACTGGGGGGAGGGATTGGCGAGCAGTACTTC.

V is TRBV4-3 and J is TRBJ2-1; D call uncertain. Germline loops: CDR1 LGHNA, CDR2 YSLEER. Trimming cost V 4 bases and J 8 bases, with 18 bases left between them. The CDR3 consists of 15 residues. The DNA of the CDR3 is TGCGCCAGCAGCCCCCCCTCCGGGCCCTCGGATGAGCAGTTCTTC. Protein: CASSPPSGPSDEQFF.

This sequence joins TRBV11-3 and TRBJ2-5; possible D gene TRBD2, 6 bases. This CDR3 comprises 13 residues. Germline assignment: CDR1 SGHNT and CDR2 YENEEA. V lost 5 bases, J lost 6 bases, and 13 bases lay in between. The CDR3 DNA sequence: TGTGCCAGCAGCAACCGCGGGGAACAGACCCAGTACTTC. Translating gives CASSNRGEQTQYF.

This clone was observed a single time. Mismatch with germline at one junction end may stem from a read error. The J gene is TRBJ1-2, the V gene TRBV28; 8 bases match TRBD1. The CDR3 is made up of 14 amino acids. Germline CDR1 is MDHEN and CDR2 is SYDVKM. The CDR3: CASSINRTGPKFLF. The CDR3 DNA reads TGTGCCAGCAGTATTAATAGGACAGGGCCCAAATTCCTCTTC.

The V and J genes are TRBV5-4 and TRBJ2-3; 13 bases agree with TRBD2. The trim removed 3 bases at V and 4 bases at J, leaving 8 bases unmatched. This CDR3 contains 17 residues. The germline CDR1 and CDR2 sequences are SGHNT and YYREEE (reference sequence). CDR3 in DNA: TGTGCCAGCAGCTCTTGGACTAGCGGGAGTATTTCAGATACGCAGTATTTT. Its protein is CASSSWTSGSISDTQYF.

The V call is TRBV2, the J call TRBJ2-7; 8 nucleotides align to TRBD1. The CDR3 has 13 amino acids. V shed 11 bases and J 5 bases; nucleotides not matched to a gene: 11. The germline CDR1 and CDR2 sequences are SNHLY and FYNNEI. This CDR3 reads CAERDRSTNEQYF. In DNA, the CDR3 is TGTGCCGAACGGGACAGGAGTACGAACGAGCAGTACTTC. Full variable domain (missing parts from reference TRBV2 and TRBJ2-7): EPEVTQTPSHQVTQMGQEVILRCVPISNHLYFYWYRQILGQKVEFLVSFYNNEISEKSEIFDDQFSVERPDGSNFTLKIRSTKLEDSAMYFCAERDRSTNEQYFGPGTRLTVT.

The J gene is TRBJ2-7, the V gene TRBV6-6; unclear D gene. The CDR3 extends over 14 amino acids. Germline V gene sequence: CDR1 MNHNY, CDR2 SVGAGI (reference sequence). The ends were cut back, 3 bases at V and 2 bases at J, with 11 bases in the middle. This CDR3 reads CASSYKEVTYEQYF. The CDR3 nucleotides are TGTGCCAGCAGTTATAAGGAAGTAACCTACGAGCAGTACTTC.

The chain recombines TRBV7-3 with TRBJ2-1; no clear D. CDR1 SGHTA and CDR2 FQGTGA come from the germline V gene. The V end lost 1 base, the J end lost 5 bases, and 12 bases lay between the germline ends. The CDR3 has 15 residues. In DNA, the CDR3 is TGTGCCAGCAGCTTAAATCCAAATAATAACAATGAGCAGTTCTTC. Its protein product is CASSLNPNNNNEQFF.

This clone showed up just a few times. The chain is built from TRBV9 and TRBJ1-2; D is unresolved. This CDR3 is 14 amino acids long. Germline V gene sequence: CDR1 SGDLS, CDR2 YYNGEE. Deletions cut 0 bases from V and 3 bases from J, with 9 bases between. The CDR3 loop is CASSVVPEDYGYTF. CDR3 sequence (DNA): TGTGCCAGCAGCGTAGTCCCGGAGGACTATGGCTACACCTTC.

The V call is TRBV7-9, the J call TRBJ2-5; D uncertain. Germline V lookup: CDR1 SEHNR, CDR2 FQNEAQ (reference sequence). V dropped 3 bases and J dropped 2 bases, with 7 bases sitting between them. The CDR3 has 13 amino acids. The CDR3 coding sequence is TGTGCCAGCAGCTTTCCAACACAAGAGACCCAGTACTTC. Translation: CASSFPTQETQYF.

The chain is built from TRBV9 and TRBJ2-5; 8 nucleotides agree with TRBD1. The CDR3 has 12 amino acids. V lost 6 bases to trimming and J lost 5 bases; unmatched junction nucleotides: 3. Germline-derived CDR1 and CDR2 are SGDLS and YYNGEE. The CDR3 DNA follows: TGTGCCAGCACAGGGGGCGGGGAGACCCAGTACTTC. Translating gives CASTGGGETQYF.

The chain couples TRBV18 to TRBJ1-5; D call uncertain. Germline V lookup: CDR1 KGHSH, CDR2 LQKENI. V dropped 5 bases and J dropped 0 bases, with 11 bases sitting between them. This CDR3 contains 15 residues. The chain's CDR3 is CASSTGGNSNQPQHF. CDR3 in DNA: TGTGCCAGCTCAACCGGTGGGAATAGCAATCAGCCCCAGCATTTT.

V is TRBV6-5 and J is TRBJ1-4; D unclear. Germline CDR1 MNHEY, CDR2 SVGAGI. V was cut by 5 bases and J by 8 bases, with 6 bases left in between. This CDR3 region has 11 residues. As DNA, the CDR3 is TGTGCCAGCAGTGAAAAGGAAAAACTGTTTTTT. As protein: CASSEKEKLFF.